The 10 T cell receptor beta chains given below trace back to one sample, sequenced in a study of blood T cell repertoires in COVID-19. Measured with immunoSEQ multiplex PCR; TCRdb has only the in-frame clones, and not every one. Seen here are 310,000 or so clones, approximately 92% observed once, and the top ten hold around 1.1%. Sample: PBMCs or T cells enriched from blood (not recorded which). The source of these receptors is a woman aged 25 to 39 who had recovered from COVID-19.

The J gene is TRBJ2-1, the V gene TRBV29-1, with 9 nucleotides matching TRBD1. In germline, CDR1 is SQVTM, CDR2 ANQGSEA. The CDR3 runs 12 residues. The V gene end was trimmed by 6 bases and the J gene end by 6 bases; junction bases not matched to a gene: 3. CDR3 in DNA: TGCAGCGTGTGGACAGGGGCCAATGAGCAGTTCTTC. Amino acids: CSVWTGANEQFF.

V usage is TRBV6-4 and J usage is TRBJ1-5; D gene uncertain. V was trimmed by 0 bases and J by 0 bases, leaving 9 bases between them. CDR1 is MRHNA, CDR2 SNTAGT, per germline. The CDR3 sequence is 16 residues long. CDR3 DNA: TGTGCCAGCAGTGACTCGCACCTATATAGCAATCAGCCCCAGCATTTT. It is translated as CASSDSHLYSNQPQHF.

The sample holds one count of this clone. The chain joins TRBV5-4 to TRBJ2-7, with D perhaps matching TRBD2 (5 bases). The CDR3 runs to 15 residues. Per germline, CDR1 SGHNT and CDR2 YYREEE (reference sequence). V dropped 3 bases and J dropped 2 bases, with 15 bases sitting between them. The CDR3 loop is CASSSGSTSTYEQYF. In DNA, the CDR3 is TGTGCCAGCAGCTCGGGATCTACAAGTACCTACGAGCAGTACTTC.

The V call is TRBV3-1 (or the pseudogene TRBV3-2), the J call TRBJ1-1, with 7 bases matching TRBD1. Trimming took 7 bases from V and 0 from J; bases not matched to a gene: 5. The germline CDR1 and CDR2 sequences are LGHDT and YNNKEL (reference sequence). CDR3 length equals 14 residues. CDR3 region: CASIRTGLNTEAFF. CDR3 nucleotide sequence: TGTGCCAGCATCCGGACAGGCCTGAACACTGAAGCTTTCTTT.

The chain carries TRBV28 and TRBJ1-5, with D possibly TRBD1 on 5 matching bases. Germline V CDR1 and CDR2: MDHEN, SYDVKM. V lost 7 bases and J lost 0, with 7 bases in between. This CDR3 has 13 residues. As DNA, the CDR3 is TGTGCCAGCAACAGGCTTAGCAATCAGCCCCAGCATTTT. Translation gives CASNRLSNQPQHF.

The chain joins TRBV30 to TRBJ1-2, with 11 bases that match TRBD1. Germline CDR1 GTSNPN, CDR2 SVGIG (reference sequence). This CDR3 comprises 14 residues. J lost 8 bases, V lost 0 bases, and 5 bases had no gene match. The CDR3 protein is CAWSVGQGARGYTF. The CDR3 bases are TGTGCCTGGAGTGTAGGACAGGGGGCGAGAGGCTACACCTTC.

The chain is built from TRBV7-2 and TRBJ2-1; TRBD2 might be the D (5 bases). There are 15 residues in the CDR3. Trimming cost V 6 bases and J 2 bases, with 14 bases left between them. The germline CDR1 and CDR2 sequences are SGHTA and FQGNSA. The CDR3 DNA reads as TGTGCCAGCAGAACTCGCGGGCCGGCCTACAATGAGCAGTTCTTC. Its protein product is CASRTRGPAYNEQFF.

The rearrangement links TRBV5-4 to TRBJ1-1, with 7 bases aligning to TRBD1. The CDR3 runs 14 residues. Germline values: CDR1 SGHNT, CDR2 YYREEE (reference sequence). V shed 6 bases, J shed 2 bases, and the junction held 7 bases outside the gene matches. CDR3 region: CASTRDSFNTEAFF. The CDR3 DNA is TGTGCCAGCACCCGGGACAGCTTTAACACTGAAGCTTTCTTT. The entire variable domain, with the rest obtained from reference TRBV5-4 and TRBJ1-1, is as follows: ETGVTQSPTHLIKTRGQQVTLRCSSQSGHNTVSWYQQALGQGPQFIFQYYREEENGRGNFPPRFSGLQFPNYSSELNVNALELDDSALYLCASTRDSFNTEAFFGQGTRLTVV.

The CDR3 nucleotides read TGCAGCGCCGTCACAGGGGAAGCTGGAAACACCATATATTTT. Translating it yields CSAVTGEAGNTIYF. The genes are TRBV29-1 and TRBJ1-3, with 7 positions matching TRBD1. The J segment lost 2 bases and the V segment lost 7 bases, leaving 8 bases of the junction unmatched. The CDR3 loop spans 14 amino acids. Germline CDR1 SQVTM, CDR2 ANQGSEA.

This rearrangement joins TRBV2 to TRBJ2-2; a possible D gene is TRBD2 (6 bases). The germline V gene has CDR1 SNHLY and CDR2 FYNNEI. V lost 4 bases and J 1 base, leaving 10 bases between the germline ends. This CDR3 contains 15 residues. CDR3: CASSGVSGNTGELFF. The CDR3 bases are TGTGCCAGCAGTGGAGTTAGCGGGAACACCGGGGAGCTGTTTTTT.